These 14 T cell receptor beta chains were sequenced from one sample in a study of low-dose radiotherapy and immunotherapy resistance in tumors. Time point denoted: after trial treatment. As for treatment: LDRT plus nivolumab, ipilimumab, low-dose cyclophosphamide and aspirin (RACIN trial). TRAV and TRBV primers primed cDNA for both TCRalpha and TCRbeta. The TCRs were subjected to amplification over 20 PCR cycles employing a constant-region primer in conjunction with a V-primer adapter. TCRdb re-derived calls from the reads in MiXCR, one entry per CDR3 protein. Found here are about 58,000 distinct CDR3 sequences, around 23% of them singletons; the top ten hold 6.7%. The material sequenced was PBMCs, taken after low-dose radiotherapy plus immunotherapy. The receptors derive from a male donor with prostate cancer.

This clonotype was picked up many times. This sequence joins TRBV20-1 and TRBJ2-5, with 8 nucleotides matching TRBD1. The CDR3 is 12 residues long. V gave up 6 bases and J gave up 5 bases; unmatched junction bases: 5. Germline CDR1 reads DFQATT; CDR2 reads SNEGSKA (reference sequence). In DNA form, the CDR3 reads TGCAGTGCCACGGACAGGGAGGAGACCCAGTACTTC. As protein: CSATDREETQYF.

This clonotype was seen many times. The chain links TRBV30 to TRBJ2-3; D may be TRBD2 (6 bases). Deletions cut 4 bases from V and 1 base from J, with 9 bases between. This CDR3 is 13 amino acids long. Germline V gene lookup returns CDR1 GTSNPN and CDR2 SVGIG (reference sequence). CDR3 protein: CAWTERGTDTQYF. As DNA, the CDR3 is TGTGCCTGGACGGAGCGGGGCACAGATACGCAGTATTTT.

This clonotype was seen at least ten times. The junction differs from germline at one of its ends, possibly a read error. J is TRBJ2-3 and V is TRBV20-1; the match to TRBD2 covers 13 bases. Germline-derived CDR1 and CDR2 are DFQATT and SNEGSKA (reference sequence). The CDR3 loop spans 14 amino acids. CDR3 nucleotide sequence: TGCAGTGCTAGAGGGGGGACTAGCGGGGCGCCGCCGTCTTTT. Its translation is CSARGGTSGAPPSF.

This clonotype was counted at least ten times. V is TRBV5-5 and J is TRBJ2-1; 9 nucleotides match TRBD2. Trimming at V came to 3 bases and at J to 0 bases, leaving 1 base not matched to a gene. The CDR3 is 15 amino acids. The germline V gene encodes CDR1 SGHKS and CDR2 YYEKEE (reference sequence). The DNA for the CDR3 is TGTGCCAGCAGCTCTAGCGGGAACTCCTACAATGAGCAGTTCTTC. As protein: CASSSSGNSYNEQFF. The complete variable domain, with remaining parts taken from reference TRBV5-5 and TRBJ2-1, reads DAGVTQSPTHLIKTRGQQVTLRCSPISGHKSVSWYQQVLGQGPQFIFQYYEKEERGRGNFPDRFSARQFPNYSSELNVNALLLGDSALYLCASSSSGNSYNEQFFGPGTRLTVL.

This clonotype has at least ten counts. The genes are TRBV29-1 and TRBJ2-7; unclear D gene. The CDR3 runs 13 residues. Trimming stripped 5 bases from V and 5 bases from J, with 16 bases between. Germline assignment: CDR1 SQVTM and CDR2 ANQGSEA. Here the CDR3 reads CSVRASTQNEQYF. The CDR3 DNA sequence: TGCAGCGTTCGAGCTAGTACGCAAAACGAGCAGTACTTC.

Ten or more counts support this clonotype. The chain links TRBV3-1 to TRBJ1-1; D gene uncertain. Between the trimmed V and J ends, which lost 1 base and 0 bases, there was a span of 6 bases. This CDR3 is 14 amino acids long. In germline, CDR1 is LGHDT, CDR2 YNNKEL (reference sequence). The CDR3 nucleotides read TGTGCCAGCAGCCAAGTTGGGCTGAACACTGAAGCTTTCTTT. Translating gives CASSQVGLNTEAFF.

This clonotype was seen repeatedly, ten times or more. The gene calls are TRBV7-8 and TRBJ2-1; 11 nucleotides align to TRBD2. The V gene's germline CDR1 is SGHVS and CDR2 FQNEAQ. The CDR3 consists of 18 residues. V lost 1 base, J lost 2 bases, and 7 bases stayed unmatched. CDR3: CASSLGGLAGGTYNEQFF. CDR3 DNA: TGTGCCAGCAGCTTAGGGGGGCTAGCGGGAGGTACCTACAATGAGCAGTTCTTC.

Ten or more counts support this clonotype. This rearrangement joins TRBV7-9 to TRBJ2-7, with D maybe TRBD1 (6 bases). From germline, CDR1 is SEHNR and CDR2 FQNEAQ (reference sequence). The V end was cut by 5 bases, the J end by 3 bases, with 14 bases between. This CDR3 has 14 residues. This CDR3 is CASSPETGNYEQYF. CDR3 DNA: TGTGCCAGCAGCCCTGAGACAGGAAACTACGAGCAGTACTTC.

This clonotype was found many times. J is TRBJ2-1 and V is TRBV20-1; TRBD1 might be the D (6 bases). This CDR3 has 10 residues. V was clipped by 6 bases and J by 12 bases, with 12 bases between them. Germline CDR1 is DFQATT and CDR2 is SNEGSKA (reference sequence). The CDR3, as DNA: TGCAGTGCAACAGGGTTATCGCAGTTCTTC. Translation: CSATGLSQFF.

This clonotype was counted at least ten times. The chain is built from TRBV19 and TRBJ1-1; perhaps TRBD1 as D (5 bases). CDR1 is LNHDA and CDR2 is SQIVND in the germline V gene (reference sequence). V was shortened by 7 bases and J by 1 base, with 10 bases between the two germline ends. This CDR3 is built from 13 residues. The CDR3 here is CASKSRANTEAFF. The CDR3 DNA sequence: TGTGCCAGTAAGTCCAGGGCGAACACTGAAGCTTTCTTT.

This clonotype was counted at least ten times. The chain links TRBV28 to TRBJ2-1; 11 nucleotides line up with TRBD2. Trimming cost V 9 bases and J 6 bases; bases outside gene matches: 10. Germline assignment: CDR1 MDHEN and CDR2 SYDVKM. This CDR3 is 15 amino acids long. The CDR3: CASWGPGLAVNEQFF. DNA of the CDR3: TGTGCCAGTTGGGGTCCGGGACTAGCGGTCAATGAGCAGTTCTTC.

This clonotype was detected many times. V usage is TRBV11-2 and J usage is TRBJ2-7; 13 bases fit TRBD2. V trimming: 1 base; J trimming: 1 base; junction bases outside the gene matches: 7. Germline V lookup: CDR1 SGHAT, CDR2 FQNNGV. The CDR3 extends over 18 amino acids. The CDR3 DNA reads TGTGCCAGCAGCTTAGCTGGGACTAGCGGGACACTTTCCTACGAGCAGTACTTC. Residues: CASSLAGTSGTLSYEQYF.

This clonotype was counted many times. CDR3 in amino acids: CSARTAVYGYTF. In nucleotides, the CDR3 is TGCAGCGCCAGAACGGCAGTCTATGGCTACACCTTC. The chain employs TRBV29-1 and TRBJ1-2; D is unresolved. This CDR3 comprises 12 residues. The V gene lost 7 bases and the J gene lost 4 bases, with 13 bases spanning the gap. The germline V gene encodes CDR1 SQVTM and CDR2 ANQGSEA.

This clonotype has at least ten counts. V and J are TRBV27 and TRBJ2-6; the D is unclear. From germline, CDR1 is MNHEY and CDR2 SMNVEV (reference sequence). This CDR3 is 16 amino acids long. V was cut by 5 bases and J by 4 bases, with 15 bases left in between. CDR3 nucleotides: TGTGCCAGCAGTCTCCGACGGACCCTCGGGGCCAACGTCCTGACTTTC. Residues: CASSLRRTLGANVLTF.